The 24 T cell receptor beta chains below come from one sample, sequenced in a study of radiotherapy plus CTLA-4 blockade in lung cancer. Assay: immunoSEQ multiplex PCR; the TCRdb copy retains only in-frame clones and omits some. The repertoire has 40,000 to 45,000 clones, 77% of them found once; the top ten carry under 3%. The source material was peripheral blood, sampled from a patient treated with radiotherapy plus ipilimumab. The receptor set was obtained from a human donor with non-small cell lung cancer whose response to radiotherapy plus ipilimumab could not be evaluated.

This chain connects TRBV7-9 to TRBJ2-1, with 9 bases lining up with TRBD1. This CDR3 is built from 16 residues. Trimming at V came to 5 bases and at J to 4 bases, leaving 9 bases not matched to a gene. The V gene's germline CDR1 is SEHNR and CDR2 FQNEAQ (reference sequence). For the CDR3, the DNA is TGTGCCAGCAGCCTCAAGGGACAGGGATTTTACAATGAGCAGTTCTTC. Its protein product is CASSLKGQGFYNEQFF.

The chain couples TRBV5-4 to TRBJ1-3; weak D call: TRBD1 (5 bases). V gave up 0 bases and J gave up 3 bases, with 16 bases separating them. Germline-derived CDR1 and CDR2 are SGHNT and YYREEE (reference sequence). The CDR3 contains 17 residues. The CDR3 spells CASSLGSGYRSGNTIYF. Written as DNA, the CDR3 is TGTGCCAGCAGCTTGGGCTCAGGGTATCGGAGTGGAAACACCATATATTTT.

This clone occurred a few times. V and J are TRBV29-1 and TRBJ1-1; D not certain. With 0 bases removed from V and 12 bases from J, the gap between germline ends came to 11 bases. This CDR3 has 11 amino acids. Germline V lookup: CDR1 SQVTM, CDR2 ANQGSEA. The DNA for the CDR3 is TGCAGCGTTGAAGATTCGAGGAGACCTTTCTTT. It is translated as CSVEDSRRPFF.

This chain links TRBV10-1 with TRBJ2-2, with 11 bases aligning to TRBD1. The germline CDR1 and CDR2 sequences are WNHNN and SYGVQD (reference sequence). V shed 7 bases and J 7 bases; nucleotides not matched to a gene: 8. The CDR3 is 15 residues long. The CDR3 region has the DNA TGCGCCAGCATGCGGACAGGGGGCGTTCTCGGGGAGCTGTTTTTT. Translated: CASMRTGGVLGELFF.

Written as DNA, the CDR3 is TGTGCCAGCAGCCGCCAAGAACGGGGGGGAGCTCACGAGCAGTACTTC. Translated, it gives CASSRQERGGAHEQYF. V and J are TRBV4-2 and TRBJ2-7; 8 bases match TRBD2. V shed 4 bases, J shed 5 bases, and the junction held 13 bases outside the gene matches. CDR3 length equals 16 residues. Germline assignment: CDR1 LGHNA and CDR2 YNFKEQ.

The chain carries TRBV9 and TRBJ2-1; TRBD1 might be the D (5 bases). Deletions cut 0 bases from V and 8 bases from J, with 21 bases between. The V gene's germline CDR1 is SGDLS and CDR2 YYNGEE. The CDR3 extends over 17 amino acids. CDR3 amino acids: CASSVGEGDMSYDEQFF. The CDR3 DNA sequence: TGTGCCAGCAGCGTAGGGGAAGGGGATATGAGTTACGATGAGCAGTTCTTC.

This clone was counted once. This chain links TRBV9 with TRBJ2-2; possible D gene TRBD2, 7 bases. Germline lookup yields CDR1 SGDLS and CDR2 YYNGEE. V was clipped by 4 bases and J by 1 base, with 11 bases between them. This CDR3 has 15 amino acids. The CDR3 sequence: CASSIRGGNTGELFF. The CDR3 DNA follows: TGTGCCAGCAGCATTAGGGGGGGGAACACCGGGGAGCTGTTTTTT.

The V call is TRBV7-2, the J call TRBJ1-2; the match to TRBD1 covers 7 bases. Germline V gene lookup returns CDR1 SGHTA and CDR2 FQGNSA. The V gene end was trimmed by 5 bases and the J gene end by 5 bases; junction bases not matched to a gene: 11. The length of the CDR3 is 15 residues. CDR3 region: CASSRTGTDLYGYTF. The CDR3 bases are TGTGCCAGCAGCCGTACCGGGACAGACTTATATGGCTACACCTTC.

V gene TRBV19 combines with J gene TRBJ2-1; 9 bases line up with TRBD2. The germline V gene has CDR1 LNHDA and CDR2 SQIVND (reference sequence). V was clipped by 4 bases and J by 6 bases; unmatched bases: 4. CDR3 length: 14 residues. CDR3 sequence reads: CASSSGGGPNEQFF. The DNA of the CDR3 is TGTGCCAGTAGTAGCGGGGGGGGCCCCAATGAGCAGTTCTTC.

The V call is TRBV5-1, the J call TRBJ2-3; 7 bases fit TRBD2. The J segment lost 7 bases and the V segment lost 0 bases, leaving 8 bases of the junction unmatched. This CDR3 has 15 amino acids. Germline CDR1 reads SGHRS; CDR2 reads YFSETQ. Here the CDR3 DNA reads TGCGCCAGCAGCTTGGAGGTGGGGAGGGCAAATACGCAGTATTTT. Translating it yields CASSLEVGRANTQYF.

DNA for the CDR3: TGTGCCAGCAGCTTGGGCGGCCCTGGGGCCAACGTCCTGACTTTC. Its translation is CASSLGGPGANVLTF. The V call is TRBV5-5, the J call TRBJ2-6; D is uncertain. The CDR3 length is 15 residues. Looked up from germline, CDR1 is SGHKS and CDR2 is YYEKEE (reference sequence). V shed 0 bases and J shed 2 bases, with 6 bases lying between them.

V is TRBV4-3 and J is TRBJ1-2, with D hard to call. The CDR3 consists of 15 residues. V was pared by 2 bases and J by 7 bases, with 17 bases between. The germline CDR1 and CDR2 sequences are LGHNA and YSLEER. The CDR3, as DNA: TGCGCCAGCAGCCAAAGGTCGTCGGCAGAGGGTGGCTACACCTTC. Residues: CASSQRSSAEGGYTF.

The chain is built from TRBV2 and TRBJ2-5, with 10 bases that match TRBD2. With the DNA end fitting TRBJ2-7 better, the J assignment may be wrong. CDR3 size: 13 residues. Germline V lookup: CDR1 SNHLY, CDR2 FYNNEI. The CDR3 nucleotides read TGTGCCGGAACTAGCGGGGCCTCCTACGAGCAGTACTTC. Translated, it gives CAGTSGASYEQYF.

This clone was counted once. The gene calls are TRBV4-3 and TRBJ2-7; D is perhaps TRBD2 (5 bases). The V end was cut by 0 bases, the J end by 7 bases, with 10 bases between. This CDR3 contains 13 residues. Germline V gives CDR1 LGHNA, CDR2 YSLEER. CDR3 bases: TGCGCCAGCAGCCAAGATGGAGGATCTGAGCAGTACTTC. This gives the protein CASSQDGGSEQYF.

The chain joins TRBV7-2 to TRBJ1-2, with 10 bases identical to TRBD1. The CDR3 loop spans 16 amino acids. Germline loops: CDR1 SGHTA, CDR2 FQGNSA. The V segment lost 7 bases and the J segment 3 bases; nucleotides outside the gene matches: 11. The CDR3 loop reads CASTTVWTGGDYGYTF. CDR3 nucleotides: TGTGCCAGCACCACGGTCTGGACAGGGGGGGACTATGGCTACACCTTC.

The V gene is TRBV5-4, the J gene TRBJ1-4, with TRBD1 matching over 7 bases. In germline, CDR1 is SGHNT, CDR2 YYREEE (reference sequence). This CDR3 region has 15 residues. After removal of 0 bases from V and 3 bases from J, the junction contained 2 bases not matched to a gene. The CDR3 bases are TGTGCCAGCAGCTTGGCGGGACAGCCTAATGAAAAACTGTTTTTT. It specifies CASSLAGQPNEKLFF. Filled out from reference TRBV5-4 and TRBJ1-4, the complete variable domain reads ETGVTQSPTHLIKTRGQQVTLRCSSQSGHNTVSWYQQALGQGPQFIFQYYREEENGRGNFPPRFSGLQFPNYSSELNVNALELDDSALYLCASSLAGQPNEKLFFGSGTQLSVL.

A few counts support this clone. The chain recombines TRBV6-6 with TRBJ2-7; 8 nucleotides align to TRBD1. The J segment lost 12 bases and the V segment lost 2 bases, leaving 12 bases of the junction unmatched. The CDR3 is made up of 14 amino acids. Per germline, CDR1 MNHNY and CDR2 SVGAGI (reference sequence). DNA of the CDR3: TGTGCCAGCAGTTACGGAGGACAGGGCGTTCCATGGTACTTC. It codes for CASSYGGQGVPWYF.

V is TRBV5-6 and J is TRBJ2-3; TRBD1 is a possible D gene (7 bases). V dropped 2 bases and J dropped 4 bases, with 11 bases sitting between them. This CDR3 spans 14 amino acids. CDR1 and CDR2 from the germline V gene are SGHDT and YYEEEE. The CDR3 here is CASSFQGGADTQYF. The CDR3 DNA reads TGTGCCAGCAGCTTTCAGGGGGGCGCAGATACGCAGTATTTT.

The chain couples TRBV7-3 to TRBJ1-1, with D possibly TRBD1 on 5 matching bases. The V gene's germline CDR1 is SGHTA and CDR2 FQGTGA. The CDR3 covers 15 residues. The ends were cut back, 0 bases at V and 2 bases at J, with 10 bases in the middle. DNA of the CDR3: TGTGCCAGCAGCTTAACGGCAGGGATAAACACTGAAGCTTTCTTT. Amino acids: CASSLTAGINTEAFF.

This chain uses TRBV6-5 with TRBJ2-7; D might be TRBD2 (6 bases). Germline V lookup: CDR1 MNHEY, CDR2 SVGAGI. Trimming removed 5 bases from V and 3 bases from J, with 11 bases in between. This CDR3 spans 13 amino acids. CDR3: CASSRDSLYEQYF. The CDR3 bases are TGTGCCAGCAGTCGGGACTCCCTCTACGAGCAGTACTTC.

This clone turned up a few times. The chain uses TRBV19 and TRBJ1-2, with D uncertain. This CDR3 is 11 amino acids long. Trimming removed 7 bases at V and 7 bases at J, with 10 bases between. Germline-derived CDR1 and CDR2 are LNHDA and SQIVND (reference sequence). The chain's CDR3 is CASNERGGYTF. CDR3 DNA: TGTGCCAGTAACGAGCGAGGTGGCTACACCTTC. Drawing the rest from reference TRBV19 and TRBJ1-2, the complete variable domain is DGGITQSPKYLFRKEGQNVTLSCEQNLNHDAMYWYRQDPGQGLRLIYYSQIVNDFQKGDIAEGYSVSREKKESFPLTVTSAQKNPTAFYLCASNERGGYTFGSGTRLTVV.

The rearrangement joins TRBV5-6 to TRBJ1-2; TRBD1 is a possible D gene (6 bases). The CDR3 consists of 14 residues. From germline, CDR1 is SGHDT and CDR2 YYEEEE. Between the trimmed V and J ends, which lost 7 bases and 5 bases, there was a span of 18 bases. The CDR3 loop reads CASFPLEGGYGYTF. The CDR3 nucleotides read TGTGCCAGCTTCCCCCTAGAAGGGGGATATGGCTACACCTTC.

V is TRBV15 and J is TRBJ1-5, with a weak D call TRBD1 (5 bases). Germline V gene lookup returns CDR1 LNHNV and CDR2 YYDKDF (reference sequence). The CDR3 is made up of 15 amino acids. Trimming pared 2 bases from V and 6 bases from J, leaving 14 bases between. The CDR3 region has the DNA TGTGCCACCAGCAGATCGGACACCTCCGGTCAGCCCCAGCATTTT. Encoded protein: CATSRSDTSGQPQHF.

The rearrangement joins TRBV13 to TRBJ1-1, with a weak D call TRBD1 (6 bases). The germline gives CDR1 PRHDT, CDR2 FYEKMQ (reference sequence). V lost 5 bases and J 0 bases, leaving 16 bases between the germline ends. CDR3 length: 16 amino acids. CDR3 in amino acids: CASSLRGSGVNTEAFF. The CDR3 region has the DNA TGTGCCAGCAGCCTGAGGGGCTCAGGGGTGAACACTGAAGCTTTCTTT. The variable domain in full, completed from reference TRBV13 and TRBJ1-1, reads AAGVIQSPRHLIKEKRETATLKCYPIPRHDTVYWYQQGPGQDPQFLISFYEKMQSDKGSIPDRFSAQQFSDYHSELNMSSLELGDSALYFCASSLRGSGVNTEAFFGQGTRLTVV.